The 28 T cell receptor beta chains listed next were all sequenced from one sample in a study of blood T cell repertoires in COVID-19. Clones were read by immunoSEQ multiplex PCR, and TCRdb kept only the in-frame ones, dropping some. The table records almost 250,000 clones, roughly 82% of them present only once. Sequencing was carried out using peripheral blood. The source of these receptors is an elderly woman with COVID-19, enrolled during active disease.

This clone was recorded only once. J is TRBJ2-7 and V is TRBV30; tentatively, D is TRBD1 or TRBD2 (10 bases each). CDR3 length: 17 amino acids. Germline CDR1 GTSNPN, CDR2 SVGIG (reference sequence). Trimming cost V 5 bases and J 3 bases, with 26 bases left between them. CDR3 sequence: CAWARTGGSGGLYEQYF. As DNA, the CDR3 is TGTGCCTGGGCTCGGACAGGGGGTAGCGGGGGGCTCTACGAGCAGTACTTC.

This clone showed up just once. The CDR3: CASSLMAGNSPLHF. CDR3 in DNA: TGTGCCAGCAGCTTGATGGCAGGGAATTCACCCCTCCACTTT. The chain carries TRBV5-8 and TRBJ1-6, with a possible D match to TRBD1 (5 bases). Germline-derived CDR1 and CDR2 are SGHTS and YDEGEE. The CDR3 length is 14 residues. Trimming took off 1 base at V and 7 bases at J, with 9 bases between the two ends.

This clone has only one observation. The rearrangement links TRBV18 to TRBJ2-1; 7 bases are shared with TRBD1. Unmatched junction bases numbered 10, after V lost 3 bases and J lost 5 bases. The CDR3 is made up of 16 amino acids. CDR1 KGHSH and CDR2 LQKENI come from the germline V gene. CDR3 coding DNA: TGTGCCAGCTCACCTACACCGGGACAGTACAACAATGAGCAGTTCTTC. Translating gives CASSPTPGQYNNEQFF.

The V gene is TRBV6-5, the J gene TRBJ2-7; possible D gene TRBD2, 5 bases. CDR1 and CDR2 (germline): MNHEY, SVGAGI. V lost 2 bases to trimming and J lost 4 bases, with 15 bases between them. The CDR3 contains 15 residues. CDR3 DNA: TGTGCCAGCAGTTACGACGGAGGACGGGGTTACGAGCAGTACTTC. Translation gives CASSYDGGRGYEQYF.

As for this clone: Other DNA sequences within the sample encode an identical CDR3. The rearrangement links TRBV9 to TRBJ1-6; D is unclear. Germline V gene sequence: CDR1 SGDLS, CDR2 YYNGEE. The CDR3 is 13 residues long. The germline V and J ends were trimmed by 7 bases and 1 base, with 6 bases remaining between them. CDR3: CASSPSYNSPLHF. The CDR3 DNA sequence: TGTGCCAGCTCTCCGTCCTATAATTCACCCCTCCACTTT.

The J gene is TRBJ1-1, the V gene TRBV25-1; D uncertain. CDR1 and CDR2 (germline): MGHDK, SYGVNS. V was pared by 4 bases and J by 0 bases, with 12 bases between. CDR3 length: 15 residues. The CDR3 bases are TGTGCCAGCAGTGGCCCCGGAGGCATGAACACTGAAGCTTTCTTT. Amino acid sequence: CASSGPGGMNTEAFF.

The chain links TRBV7-8 to TRBJ2-5; 8 nucleotides line up with TRBD1. The V and J ends lost 6 bases and 1 base, in that order; junction bases with no gene match: 7. CDR1 and CDR2 (germline): SGHVS, FQNEAQ. The CDR3 has 15 amino acids. DNA of the CDR3: TGTGCCAGCAGTCCCAGGGACAGGCCCCAAGAGACCCAGTACTTC. Residues: CASSPRDRPQETQYF.

This clone occurred a few times. The chain employs TRBV3-1 (or the pseudogene TRBV3-2) and TRBJ1-1, with 8 nucleotides matching TRBD1. Looked up from germline, CDR1 is LGHDT and CDR2 is YNNKEL (reference sequence). V was pared by 0 bases and J by 1 base, with 4 bases of the junction left unmatched. The CDR3 totals 16 residues. The CDR3 loop is CASSQDWTGKNTEAFF. In nucleotides, the CDR3 is TGTGCCAGCAGCCAAGATTGGACAGGGAAGAACACTGAAGCTTTCTTT.

Regarding this clone: This sample includes further DNA sequences coding for the same CDR3. This chain joins TRBV28 and TRBJ2-7, with D possibly TRBD2 on 5 matching bases. This CDR3 is built from 12 residues. Per germline, CDR1 MDHEN and CDR2 SYDVKM. V dropped 5 bases and J dropped 4 bases, with 9 bases sitting between them. The CDR3: CASSPRGYEQYF. CDR3 nucleotide sequence: TGTGCCAGCAGTCCCCGAGGGTACGAGCAGTACTTC.

V and J are TRBV2 and TRBJ2-5, with 9 positions matching TRBD1. This CDR3 has 16 residues. CDR1 and CDR2 from the germline V gene are SNHLY and FYNNEI. Unmatched junction bases numbered 8, after V lost 5 bases and J lost 1 base. Here the CDR3 DNA reads TGTGCCAGCAGTCCGGGACAGGGTACCCTCCAAGAGACCCAGTACTTC. Residues: CASSPGQGTLQETQYF.

The CDR3 bases are TGTGCCAGCAGTTTATATAGTACAACTAATGAAAAACTGTTTTTT. Translating gives CASSLYSTTNEKLFF. V gene TRBV27 combines with J gene TRBJ1-4; D not certain. With 1 base removed from V and 0 bases from J, the gap between germline ends came to 6 bases. The germline V gene encodes CDR1 MNHEY and CDR2 SMNVEV (reference sequence). This CDR3 comprises 15 residues.

The V gene is TRBV7-2, the J gene TRBJ2-5; 8 positions agree with TRBD2. V was clipped by 0 bases and J by 5 bases; unmatched bases: 8. This CDR3 is 16 amino acids long. The V gene's germline CDR1 is SGHTA and CDR2 FQGNSA. The CDR3 protein is CASSLAERGYLETQYF. In nucleotides, the CDR3 is TGTGCCAGCAGCTTAGCGGAGCGGGGGTATCTGGAGACCCAGTACTTC.

The chain joins TRBV27 to TRBJ1-2, with D possibly TRBD1 on 6 matching bases. CDR1 is MNHEY and CDR2 is SMNVEV in the germline V gene (reference sequence). V lost 5 bases, J lost 4 bases, and 11 bases lay in between. This CDR3 spans 13 amino acids. The CDR3 spells CASSTGSAYGYTF. The CDR3 DNA is TGTGCCAGCAGTACAGGGAGCGCCTATGGCTACACCTTC.

The chain employs TRBV12-3 or TRBV12-4 and TRBJ1-1; weak D call: TRBD1 (6 bases). V shed 3 bases and J shed 9 bases, with 8 bases lying between them. The CDR3 length is 11 residues. In nucleotides, the CDR3 is TGTGCCAGCAGTTTCCAGGGGAAAGCTTTCTTT. The encoded protein is CASSFQGKAFF.

J is TRBJ2-2 and V is TRBV7-6; maybe TRBD1 (5 bases). The CDR3 covers 16 residues. Germline CDR1 and CDR2: SGHVS and FNYEAQ. Trimming took off 5 bases at V and 6 bases at J, with 19 bases between the two ends. This CDR3 reads CASSTRQFSDAGELFF. The CDR3, as DNA: TGTGCCAGCAGCACCCGACAGTTTAGTGACGCCGGGGAGCTGTTTTTT.

V is TRBV6-2 or TRBV6-3 and J is TRBJ1-4; D remains ambiguous. V was clipped by 5 bases and J by 2 bases, with 9 bases between them. The CDR3 length is 14 residues. Looked up from germline, CDR1 is MNHEY and CDR2 is SVGEGT. The CDR3 DNA sequence: TGTGCCAGCAGTCCCAGGTCGACTAATGAAAAACTGTTTTTT. This translates into CASSPRSTNEKLFF.

This clone was counted between two and nine times. J is TRBJ1-5 and V is TRBV5-3; D remains ambiguous. TRBV5-3 is filed as an ORF, its function uncertain. The CDR3 covers 12 residues. V lost 2 bases and J 4 bases, leaving 4 bases between the germline ends. CDR3 nucleotides: TGTGCCAGAAGCTTCGGGAATCAGCCCCAGCATTTT. Residues: CARSFGNQPQHF.

The rearrangement uses TRBV29-1 and TRBJ2-1; D not resolved. In germline, CDR1 is SQVTM, CDR2 ANQGSEA. The V gene lost 1 base and the J gene lost 7 bases, with 8 bases spanning the gap. This CDR3 is 12 amino acids long. DNA for the CDR3: TGCAGCGTTGAAGGGCTCAAGAATGAGCAGTTCTTC. It encodes CSVEGLKNEQFF.

Details on this clone: The same CDR3 is also encoded by other DNA sequences in this sample. The chain links TRBV6-5 to TRBJ2-1; TRBD2 matches at 11 bases. CDR1 and CDR2 (germline): MNHEY, SVGAGI. The CDR3 covers 16 residues. V shed 0 bases and J 3 bases; nucleotides not matched to a gene: 1. CDR3 bases: TGTGCCAGCAGTTACTCCCTAGCGGGGGGCTACAATGAGCAGTTCTTC. This encodes CASSYSLAGGYNEQFF.

This clone was counted only a few times. The genes are TRBV9 and TRBJ1-2, with 9 nucleotides matching TRBD1. CDR1 SGDLS and CDR2 YYNGEE come from the germline V gene. J lost 0 bases, V lost 0 bases, and 3 bases had no gene match. The CDR3 is 16 amino acids. CDR3 loop: CASSVGGQGTNYGYTF. CDR3 in DNA: TGTGCCAGCAGCGTAGGGGGACAGGGAACTAACTATGGCTACACCTTC.

V and J are TRBV19 and TRBJ1-1; D ambiguous. The germline V and J ends were trimmed by 5 bases and 1 base, with 11 bases remaining between them. CDR1 and CDR2 (germline): LNHDA, SQIVND (reference sequence). The CDR3 contains 14 residues. CDR3: CASSYREKNTEAFF. The CDR3 DNA reads as TGTGCCAGTAGTTATCGGGAGAAGAACACTGAAGCTTTCTTT.

This rearrangement joins TRBV3-1 (or the pseudogene TRBV3-2) to TRBJ1-2, with 7 positions matching TRBD1. There are 13 residues in the CDR3. Germline CDR1 LGHDT, CDR2 YNNKEL (reference sequence). V dropped 1 base and J dropped 4; count of bases not matched to a gene: 0. This chain's CDR3 is CASSQGDSYGYTF. The DNA for the CDR3 is TGTGCCAGCAGCCAAGGGGACAGCTATGGCTACACCTTC.

The chain employs TRBV18 and TRBJ1-6, with a possible D match to TRBD1 (6 bases). Trimming removed 5 bases at V and 9 bases at J, with 17 bases between. Germline V gene sequence: CDR1 KGHSH, CDR2 LQKENI. This CDR3 comprises 15 residues. The CDR3 DNA follows: TGTGCCAGCTCATCTCTTAGACAGGAAACTTCACCCCTCCACTTT. Residues: CASSSLRQETSPLHF.

The V and J genes are TRBV7-9 and TRBJ2-5; a weak D match, TRBD2 (6 bases). Trimming shortened V by 1 base and J by 3 bases, and 6 bases separated the two germline ends. Germline V gene sequence: CDR1 SEHNR, CDR2 FQNEAQ (reference sequence). There are 13 residues in the CDR3. DNA of the CDR3: TGTGCCAGCAGCTTAGGACTAGAAGAGACCCAGTACTTC. Amino acid sequence: CASSLGLEETQYF.

To note about this clone: The same CDR3 also results from other DNA sequences found in this sample. This sequence joins TRBV7-2 and TRBJ2-1; TRBD2 matches at 8 bases. V shed 2 bases and J 4 bases; nucleotides not matched to a gene: 4. Germline V gene sequence: CDR1 SGHTA, CDR2 FQGNSA. This CDR3 region has 15 residues. CDR3 sequence (DNA): TGTGCCAGCAGCTTACCCGGGGGGGTATACAATGAGCAGTTCTTC. It is translated as CASSLPGGVYNEQFF.

This chain links TRBV3-1 (or the pseudogene TRBV3-2) with TRBJ1-4; TRBD1 aligns across 8 bases. J gave up 8 bases and V 4 bases, and 6 bases lay outside the gene matches. Germline V gives CDR1 LGHDT, CDR2 YNNKEL (reference sequence). The length of the CDR3 is 14 residues. In DNA form, the CDR3 reads TGTGCCAGCAGCCCCACAGGGGGGAAAGAAAAACTGTTTTTT. It yields the protein CASSPTGGKEKLFF.

The V and J genes are TRBV4-2 and TRBJ1-5; 11 bases map to TRBD1. This CDR3 spans 20 amino acids. CDR1 is LGHNA and CDR2 is YNFKEQ in the germline V gene. Unmatched junction bases numbered 14, after V lost 1 base and J lost 3 bases. The CDR3 bases are TGTGCCAGCAGCCAAGTCCATTCTAGCGGGACAGGGGGTTTCAATCAGCCCCAGCATTTT. It codes for CASSQVHSSGTGGFNQPQHF.

The V and J genes are TRBV2 and TRBJ1-3, with TRBD1 as a possible D gene (5 bases). Germline V gives CDR1 SNHLY, CDR2 FYNNEI. The CDR3 loop spans 12 amino acids. Trimming removed 7 bases at V and 6 bases at J, with 10 bases between. The CDR3 reads CASKGVTNTIYF. The CDR3 DNA follows: TGTGCCAGCAAAGGGGTGACAAACACCATATATTTT.